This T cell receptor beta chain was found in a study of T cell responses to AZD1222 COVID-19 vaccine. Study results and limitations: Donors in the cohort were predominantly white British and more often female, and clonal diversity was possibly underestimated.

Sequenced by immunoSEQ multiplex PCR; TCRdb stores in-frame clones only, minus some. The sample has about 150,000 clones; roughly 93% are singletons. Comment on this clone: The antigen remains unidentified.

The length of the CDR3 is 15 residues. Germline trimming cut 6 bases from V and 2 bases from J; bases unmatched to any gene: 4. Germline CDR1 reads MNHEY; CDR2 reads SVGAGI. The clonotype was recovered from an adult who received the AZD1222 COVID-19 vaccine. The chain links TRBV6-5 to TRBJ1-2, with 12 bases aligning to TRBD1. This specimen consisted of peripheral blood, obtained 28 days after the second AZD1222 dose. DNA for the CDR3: TGTGCCAGCAGGGGGACAGGGGGCATAAACTATGGCTACACCTTC. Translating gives CASRGTGGINYGYTF.